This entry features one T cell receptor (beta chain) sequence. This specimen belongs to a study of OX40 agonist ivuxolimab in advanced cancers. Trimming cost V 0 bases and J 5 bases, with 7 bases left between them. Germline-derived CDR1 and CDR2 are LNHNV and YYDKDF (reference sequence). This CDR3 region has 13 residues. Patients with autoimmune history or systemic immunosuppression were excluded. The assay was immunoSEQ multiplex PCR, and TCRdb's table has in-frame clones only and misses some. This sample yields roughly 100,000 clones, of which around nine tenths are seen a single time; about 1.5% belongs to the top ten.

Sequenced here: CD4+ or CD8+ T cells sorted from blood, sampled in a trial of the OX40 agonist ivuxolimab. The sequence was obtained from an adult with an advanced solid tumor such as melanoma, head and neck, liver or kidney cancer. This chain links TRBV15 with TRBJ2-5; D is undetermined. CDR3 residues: CATSRDRRETQYF. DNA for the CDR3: TGTGCCACCAGCAGAGATCGAAGGGAGACCCAGTACTTC.